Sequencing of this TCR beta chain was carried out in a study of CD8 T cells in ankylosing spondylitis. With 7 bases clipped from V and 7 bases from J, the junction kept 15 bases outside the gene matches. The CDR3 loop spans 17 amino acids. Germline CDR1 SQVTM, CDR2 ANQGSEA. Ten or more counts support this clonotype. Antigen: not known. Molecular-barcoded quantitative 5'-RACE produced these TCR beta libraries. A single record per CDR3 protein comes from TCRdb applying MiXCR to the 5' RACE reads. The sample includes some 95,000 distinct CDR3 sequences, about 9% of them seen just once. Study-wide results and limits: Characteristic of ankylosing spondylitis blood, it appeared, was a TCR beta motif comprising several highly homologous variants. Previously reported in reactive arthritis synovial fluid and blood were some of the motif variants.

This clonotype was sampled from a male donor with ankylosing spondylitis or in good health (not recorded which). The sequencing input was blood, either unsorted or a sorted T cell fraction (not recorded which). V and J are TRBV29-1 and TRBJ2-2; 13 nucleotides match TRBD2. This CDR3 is CSAEIIRTSGGVGELFF. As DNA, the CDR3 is TGCAGCGCAGAGATTATTCGGACTAGCGGGGGTGTCGGGGAGCTGTTTTTT.